These T cell receptor beta chains were read from a single sample in a study of PD-L1 blockade in urothelial cancer. The assay was immunoSEQ multiplex PCR, and TCRdb's table has in-frame clones only and misses some. The data contain about 74,000 clones, almost 90% of them singletons. The starting material was PBMCs, obtained around atezolizumab (anti-PD-L1) treatment. These receptors were taken from a man in his 70s with urothelial cancer. CDR3s include the opening cysteine and the closing phenylalanine or tryptophan. The D gene is left open where the match is weak. Only some rows state a clone size, as once, few, many or a class for expanded clones.

DNA	CDR3	V	J	size	D
TGTGCCAGCAGCTTGGCCGGGGGGCACTACGAGCAGTACTTC	CASSLAGGHYEQYF	TRBV5-5	TRBJ2-7	NA	NA
TGTGCCAGCAGCGTAGACGGTCGGGAGACCGGGGAGCTGTTTTTT	CASSVDGRETGELFF	TRBV9	TRBJ2-2	NA	NA
TGTGCCAGTAGTTCTGGACTCGAGCAGTACTTC	CASSSGLEQYF	TRBV19	TRBJ2-7	NA	NA
TGTGCCAGCAGCTCCCGCCGACTAGCGAGTACAGATACGCAGTATTTT	CASSSRRLASTDTQYF	TRBV5-6	TRBJ2-3	NA	TRBD2
TGTGCCACCAGCAGATCCATACTCGATCGGGAAAAGCAGTATTTT	CATSRSILDREKQYF	TRBV15	TRBJ2-3	NA	NA
TGTGCCAGCAGTGAATTGGTCGGGGACAGGGGCGGTGGCTACACCTTC	CASSELVGDRGGGYTF	TRBV25-1	TRBJ1-2	NA	TRBD1
TGCGCCAGCAGCCCACAGGGATCTGGAAACACCATATATTTT	CASSPQGSGNTIYF	TRBV5-1	TRBJ1-3	NA	NA
TGTGCCAGCAGACACGGACTAGCGGGAGGGCCGGTAAATACGCAGTATTTT	CASRHGLAGGPVNTQYF	TRBV14	TRBJ2-3	NA	TRBD2
TGTGCCAGCAGCGTTACGGCAGGGCGGGGCTGGAGTGGCTACACCTTC	CASSVTAGRGWSGYTF	TRBV9	TRBJ1-2	few	NA
TGCAGTGCGGACGACAGAAGAGAGCAGTTCTTC	CSADDRREQFF	TRBV20-1	TRBJ2-1	NA	NA
TGTGCCACCAGCAGAGTTAAAAGGAGCTCCTACAATGAGCAGTTCTTC	CATSRVKRSSYNEQFF	TRBV15	TRBJ2-1	once	NA
TGTGCCAGCAGTGAAGTCGCGGGAGACCCCTACAATGAGCAGTTCTTC	CASSEVAGDPYNEQFF	TRBV6-1	TRBJ2-1	once	TRBD2
TGTGCCAGTAGGCCACAGGGGATCCAAAACATTCAGTACTTC	CASRPQGIQNIQYF	TRBV19	TRBJ2-4	NA	TRBD1
TGTGCCAGCAGCTTAGCTAGCGGGGGCTCCTACAATGAGCAGTTCTTC	CASSLASGGSYNEQFF	TRBV7-2	TRBJ2-1	NA	TRBD2
TGTGCCAGCAGCTTGTGGGGCCCTTCCAGCGGGAGGGCAAATGAGCAGTACTTC	CASSLWGPSSGRANEQYF	TRBV11-2	TRBJ2-7	NA	TRBD2
TGTGCCAGCAAAAAAGCGGAGTACCAAGAGACCCAGTACTTC	CASKKAEYQETQYF	TRBV6-1	TRBJ2-5	once	NA
TGTGCCAGCAGCTTAAGGGGGGGACAATCAAATGAAAAACTGTTTTTT	CASSLRGGQSNEKLFF	TRBV7-9	TRBJ1-4	NA	NA
TGTGCCAGCAGAGTGTACCGGGACAAATACAATGAGCAGTTCTTC	CASRVYRDKYNEQFF	TRBV27	TRBJ2-1	few	NA
TGCGCCAGCAGCCGCGAGGCGGGAGGTACAGATACGCAGTATTTT	CASSREAGGTDTQYF	TRBV5-1	TRBJ2-3	NA	TRBD2
TGTGCCAGCAGAGAAGGACAGGGAGGAGAAAAACTGTTTTTT	CASREGQGGEKLFF	TRBV2	TRBJ1-4	NA	TRBD1
TGTGCCAGCAGCCCCCGGTTTGGACAGGGCCCGAACACTGAAGCTTTCTTT	CASSPRFGQGPNTEAFF	TRBV7-6	TRBJ1-1	NA	TRBD1
TGTGCCAGCAGCCAAGATAAGCATGAAAAACTGTTTTTT	CASSQDKHEKLFF	TRBV4-2	TRBJ1-4	NA	NA
TGCGCCAGCAGTTCCGGGACAGGGTTTTTCTACGAGCAGTACTTC	CASSSGTGFFYEQYF	TRBV5-1	TRBJ2-7	NA	TRBD1
TGCGCCAGCAGCCAAGAGCTGACAGGGGGCAGGGGCTACACCTTC	CASSQELTGGRGYTF	TRBV4-1	TRBJ1-2	NA	TRBD1
TGCAGCGTTAACCTCGCCTTCCAATTGCAGACAGGGAACTATGGCTACACCTTC	CSVNLAFQLQTGNYGYTF	TRBV29-1	TRBJ1-2	NA	TRBD1
TGTGCCAGCAGCCCTGTCCGGGAGGCTTTTCAACAGTACTTC	CASSPVREAFQQYF	TRBV6-5	TRBJ2-7	NA	TRBD2
TGTGCCAGCAGCATTACGAACACCGGGGAGCTGTTTTTT	CASSITNTGELFF	TRBV5-4	TRBJ2-2	NA	NA
TGTGCCAGTAGGTTAGCGGGAGGCGATGAGCAGTTCTTC	CASRLAGGDEQFF	TRBV19	TRBJ2-1	NA	TRBD2